This T cell receptor (beta chain) was documented in a study of cytomegalovirus exposure and HLA in healthy donors. In germline, CDR1 is MNHEY, CDR2 SVGAGI. V shed 6 bases and J 1 base; nucleotides not matched to a gene: 2. The CDR3 length is 13 residues. This clone has a handful of counts. PCR employed 60 Vbeta and 13 Jbeta primers. Repertoires were generated with immunoSEQ multiplex PCR, while TCRdb's copy carries only in-frame clones and drops some. The top ten hold 7.8% of the sample, which has approximately 61,000 clones, around three quarters seen once. The TCR was taken from a man between 18 and 29 years old in good health and CMV-seropositive. Material: PBMCs. This chain joins TRBV6-5 and TRBJ1-1; TRBD1 matches at 7 bases. CDR3 sequence: CASRGTENTEAFF. In DNA, the CDR3 is TGTGCCAGCAGGGGGACAGAGAACACTGAAGCTTTCTTT.